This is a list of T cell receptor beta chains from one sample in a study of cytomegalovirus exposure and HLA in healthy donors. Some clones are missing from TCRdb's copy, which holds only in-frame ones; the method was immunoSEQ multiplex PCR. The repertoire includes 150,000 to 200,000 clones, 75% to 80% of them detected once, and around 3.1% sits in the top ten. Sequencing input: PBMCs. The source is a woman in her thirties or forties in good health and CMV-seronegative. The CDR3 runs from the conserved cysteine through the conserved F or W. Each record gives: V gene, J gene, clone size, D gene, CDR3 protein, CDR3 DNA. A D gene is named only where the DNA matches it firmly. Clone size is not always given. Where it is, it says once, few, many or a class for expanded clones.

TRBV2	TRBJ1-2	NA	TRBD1	CASRSLRGQGAEGYTF	TGTGCCAGCAGGAGCCTTCGAGGACAGGGGGCGGAGGGCTACACCTTC
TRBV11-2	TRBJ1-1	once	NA	CASSEGSNTEAFF	TGTGCCAGCTCCGAGGGATCCAACACTGAAGCTTTCTTT
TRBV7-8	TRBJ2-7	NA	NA	CASSQRATYEQYF	TGTGCCAGCAGCCAGAGGGCTACCTACGAGCAGTACTTC
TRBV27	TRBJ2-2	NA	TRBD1	CASSLRTGSGTGELFF	TGTGCCAGCAGTCTAAGGACAGGGTCGGGAACCGGGGAGCTGTTTTTT
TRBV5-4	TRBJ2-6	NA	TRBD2	CASSPGGVSPGANVLTF	TGTGCCAGCAGCCCGGGGGGAGTCTCCCCTGGGGCCAACGTCCTGACTTTC
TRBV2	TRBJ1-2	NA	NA	CASGDSYGYTF	TGTGCCAGCGGAGACAGCTATGGCTACACCTTC
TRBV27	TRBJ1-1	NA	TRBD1	CASRPIDRGRGTEAFF	TGTGCCAGCAGGCCCATAGACAGGGGCCGGGGCACTGAAGCTTTCTTT
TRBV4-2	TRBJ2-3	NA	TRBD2	CASSQRGSGEADTQYF	TGTGCCAGCAGCCAAAGAGGGAGCGGGGAGGCCGATACGCAGTATTTT
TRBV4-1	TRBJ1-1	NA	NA	CASRRGLNTEAFF	TGCGCCAGCAGGCGGGGGCTAAACACTGAAGCTTTCTTT
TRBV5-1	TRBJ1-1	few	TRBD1	CASSTVGQGDTEAFF	TGCGCCAGCAGCACGGTGGGACAGGGGGACACTGAAGCTTTCTTT
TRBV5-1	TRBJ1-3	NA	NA	CASSSDSSSGLNIYF	TGCGCCAGCAGCTCAGACAGCTCCTCTGGGTTGAACATATATTTT
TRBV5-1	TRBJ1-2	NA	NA	CASSPADSPDGYTF	TGCGCCAGCAGCCCGGCGGACAGCCCGGATGGCTACACCTTC
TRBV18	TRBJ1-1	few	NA	CASSSGMNTEAFF	TGTGCCAGCTCCTCAGGGATGAACACTGAAGCTTTCTTT
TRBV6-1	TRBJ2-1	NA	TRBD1	CASMRTGVTNNEQFF	TGTGCCAGCATGAGGACAGGGGTTACAAACAATGAGCAGTTCTTC
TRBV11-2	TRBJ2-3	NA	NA	CASSLKRGAFADTQYF	TGTGCCAGCAGCTTAAAACGGGGGGCATTCGCAGATACGCAGTATTTT
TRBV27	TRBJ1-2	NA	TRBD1	CASLRGPPGYTF	TGTGCCAGCCTCAGGGGGCCGCCAGGCTACACCTTC
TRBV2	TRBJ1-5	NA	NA	CASSEFTGMSNQPQHF	TGTGCCAGCAGCGAATTTACAGGGATGAGCAATCAGCCCCAGCATTTT
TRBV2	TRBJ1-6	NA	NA	CASSGAGDNSPLHF	TGTGCCAGCAGTGGGGCAGGGGATAATTCACCCCTCCACTTT
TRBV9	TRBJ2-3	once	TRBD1	CASSVPGQAQYF	TGTGCCAGCAGCGTACCGGGACAGGCGCAGTATTTT
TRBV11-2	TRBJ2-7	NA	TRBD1	CASSQGVFREQYF	TGTGCCAGCAGCCAGGGGGTCTTCCGCGAGCAGTACTTC
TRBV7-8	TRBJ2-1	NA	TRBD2	CASSLAPVTSGGANEQFF	TGTGCCAGCAGCTTAGCGCCGGTTACTAGCGGGGGGGCCAATGAGCAGTTCTTC
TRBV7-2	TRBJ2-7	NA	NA	CASSQGLRWGEQYF	TGTGCCAGCAGCCAGGGCCTACGCTGGGGCGAGCAGTACTTC
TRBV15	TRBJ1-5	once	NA	CATSRDTVHQPQHF	TGTGCCACCAGCAGGGACACTGTACACCAGCCCCAGCATTTT
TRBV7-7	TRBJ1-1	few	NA	CASSPPGKNTEAFF	TGTGCCAGCAGCCCTCCGGGAAAGAACACTGAAGCTTTCTTT
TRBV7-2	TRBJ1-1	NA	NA	CASSFRWNTEAFF	TGTGCCAGCAGCTTCCGGTGGAACACTGAAGCTTTCTTT
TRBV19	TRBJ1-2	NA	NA	CASSQGVYGYTF	TGTGCCAGTAGTCAGGGCGTCTATGGCTACACCTTC
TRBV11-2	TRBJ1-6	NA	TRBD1	CASSTYPGTGGRYNSPLHF	TGTGCCAGCAGCACTTATCCCGGGACAGGGGGCCGCTATAATTCACCCCTCCACTTT
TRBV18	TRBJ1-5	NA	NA	CASSPIQVDQPQHF	TGTGCCAGCTCACCAATCCAGGTCGATCAGCCCCAGCATTTT
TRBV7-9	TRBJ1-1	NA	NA	CASSLDLRSEAFF	TGTGCCAGCAGCTTAGATCTAAGGAGTGAAGCTTTCTTT
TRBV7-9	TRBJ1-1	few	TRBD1	CASSKTGTGNTEAFF	TGTGCCAGCAGCAAGACCGGGACAGGCAACACTGAAGCTTTCTTT
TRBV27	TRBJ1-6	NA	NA	CASSLRGNNSPLHF	TGTGCCAGCAGTTTACGGGGGAACAATTCACCCCTCCACTTT
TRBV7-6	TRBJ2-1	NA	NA	CASSRGDGGPRDEQFF	TGTGCCAGCAGCCGCGGCGATGGGGGCCCTAGGGATGAGCAGTTCTTC
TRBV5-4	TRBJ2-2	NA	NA	CASSPPGTNTGELFF	TGTGCCAGCAGCCCGCCAGGGACGAACACCGGGGAGCTGTTTTTT
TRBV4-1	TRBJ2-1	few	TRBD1	CASSQLQGAAREQFF	TGCGCCAGCAGCCAACTACAGGGGGCTGCGCGTGAGCAGTTCTTC
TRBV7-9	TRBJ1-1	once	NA	CASSPPMPGEAFF	TGTGCCAGCAGCCCCCCGATGCCAGGTGAAGCTTTCTTT
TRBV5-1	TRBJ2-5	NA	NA	CASSEGSGETQYF	TGCGCCAGCAGCGAGGGCTCGGGAGAGACCCAGTACTTC
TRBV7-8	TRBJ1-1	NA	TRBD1	CASSSLRGLDTEAFF	TGTGCCAGCAGCTCCCTAAGGGGGCTGGACACTGAAGCTTTCTTT
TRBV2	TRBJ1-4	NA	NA	CASRYRPGHPRGTTNEKLFF	TGTGCCAGCAGATACCGCCCGGGACACCCGCGAGGGACAACTAATGAAAAACTGTTTTTT
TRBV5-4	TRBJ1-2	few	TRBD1	CASSLPGQGYGYTF	TGTGCCAGCAGCTTACCGGGACAGGGTTATGGCTACACCTTC
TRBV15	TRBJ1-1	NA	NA	CATSSEQGETEAFF	TGTGCCACCAGCAGTGAACAGGGTGAGACTGAAGCTTTCTTT
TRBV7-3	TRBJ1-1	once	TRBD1	CASSTSGQGARKGNTEAFF	TGTGCCAGCAGCACCTCGGGACAGGGGGCGCGAAAAGGGAACACTGAAGCTTTCTTT
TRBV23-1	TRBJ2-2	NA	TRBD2	CASSPQSEGLARNTGELFF	TGCGCCAGCAGTCCGCAATCGGAGGGACTAGCCCGGAACACCGGGGAGCTGTTTTTT
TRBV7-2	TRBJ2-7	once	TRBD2	CASSNVGLAGVEQYF	TGTGCCAGCAGCAACGTGGGACTAGCGGGGGTCGAGCAGTACTTC
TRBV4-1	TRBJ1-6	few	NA	CASSQGDYSSSFNSPLHF	TGCGCCAGCAGCCAAGGAGATTACAGTTCCAGTTTTAATTCACCCCTCCACTTT